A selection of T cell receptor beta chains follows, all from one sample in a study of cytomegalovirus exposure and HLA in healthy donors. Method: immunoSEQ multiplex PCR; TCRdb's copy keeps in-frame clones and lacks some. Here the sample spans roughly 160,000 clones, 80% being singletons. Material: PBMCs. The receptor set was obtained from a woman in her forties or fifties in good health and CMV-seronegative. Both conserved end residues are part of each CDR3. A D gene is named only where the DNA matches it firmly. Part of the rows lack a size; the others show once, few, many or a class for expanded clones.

CDR3 protein: CASSLPTGMGQYF
CDR3 DNA: TGTGCCAGCAGCTTACCAACAGGAATGGGGCAGTACTTC
J gene: TRBJ2-7
V gene: TRBV7-2
clone size: -
D gene: -

CDR3 protein: CASSQSYRLAGVNEQFF
CDR3 DNA: TGTGCCAGCAGCCAATCGTATCGCCTAGCGGGAGTCAATGAGCAGTTCTTC
J gene: TRBJ2-1
V gene: TRBV16
clone size: -
D gene: TRBD2

CDR3 protein: CASSSGGNTEAFF
CDR3 DNA: TGTGCCAGTAGTTCAGGGGGGAACACTGAAGCTTTCTTT
J gene: TRBJ1-1
V gene: TRBV19
clone size: -
D gene: TRBD1

CDR3 protein: CASSQRLLGPSTGELFF
CDR3 DNA: TGTGCCAGCAGCCAAAGATTACTAGGCCCCTCCACCGGGGAGCTGTTTTTT
J gene: TRBJ2-2
V gene: TRBV4-2
clone size: -
D gene: -

CDR3 protein: CASSSTGLYSPLHF
CDR3 DNA: TGTGCCAGCAGCTCGACAGGGCTTTACTCACCCCTCCACTTT
J gene: TRBJ1-6
V gene: TRBV7-9
clone size: -
D gene: TRBD1

CDR3 protein: CASSLQGAQRAFF
CDR3 DNA: TGTGCCAGCAGCTTACAGGGGGCTCAACGGGCTTTCTTT
J gene: TRBJ1-1
V gene: TRBV7-2
clone size: -
D gene: TRBD1

CDR3 protein: CASSPSTGIWEKLFF
CDR3 DNA: TGTGCCAGCAGCCCTTCCACAGGGATTTGGGAAAAACTGTTTTTT
J gene: TRBJ1-4
V gene: TRBV7-2
clone size: -
D gene: -

CDR3 protein: CASSPPRLSSYNEQFF
CDR3 DNA: TGTGCCAGCTCACCACCTCGACTTAGCTCCTACAATGAGCAGTTCTTC
J gene: TRBJ2-1
V gene: TRBV18
clone size: -
D gene: -

CDR3 protein: CATSRTTGGYEQYF
CDR3 DNA: TGTGCCACCAGCAGAACCACCGGCGGCTACGAGCAGTACTTC
J gene: TRBJ2-7
V gene: TRBV15
clone size: -
D gene: -

CDR3 protein: CASSRTGYTEAFF
CDR3 DNA: TGTGCCAGCTCACGGACAGGGTACACTGAAGCTTTCTTT
J gene: TRBJ1-1
V gene: TRBV18
clone size: -
D gene: TRBD1

CDR3 protein: CASSRGGTQYQETQYF
CDR3 DNA: TGTGCCAGCAGCCGCGGGGGGACCCAGTACCAAGAGACCCAGTACTTC
J gene: TRBJ2-5
V gene: TRBV5-6
clone size: -
D gene: TRBD2

CDR3 protein: CASSFGWTELKLFF
CDR3 DNA: TGTGCCAGCAGTTTCGGGTGGACAGAACTAAAACTGTTTTTT
J gene: TRBJ1-4
V gene: TRBV28
clone size: -
D gene: -

CDR3 protein: CASSVVGLASINEQFF
CDR3 DNA: TGTGCCAGCAGCGTAGTGGGACTAGCGTCTATCAATGAGCAGTTCTTC
J gene: TRBJ2-1
V gene: TRBV9
clone size: -
D gene: TRBD2

CDR3 protein: CASSSGQGNYGYTF
CDR3 DNA: TGTGCCAGCAGCTCGGGACAGGGGAACTATGGCTACACCTTC
J gene: TRBJ1-2
V gene: TRBV7-2
clone size: -
D gene: TRBD1

CDR3 protein: CASSEVAGTYNEQFF
CDR3 DNA: TGTGCCAGCAGTGAAGTAGCGGGCACCTACAATGAGCAGTTCTTC
J gene: TRBJ2-1
V gene: TRBV6-1
clone size: few
D gene: TRBD2

CDR3 protein: CAIEPGQPGHEQYF
CDR3 DNA: TGCGCCATCGAACCGGGACAGCCTGGGCACGAGCAGTACTTC
J gene: TRBJ2-7
V gene: TRBV10-2
clone size: -
D gene: TRBD1

CDR3 protein: CSVHSGSYEQYF
CDR3 DNA: TGCAGCGTCCATAGCGGATCCTACGAGCAGTACTTC
J gene: TRBJ2-7
V gene: TRBV29-1
clone size: -
D gene: -

CDR3 protein: CASSKDKTGISYNEQFF
CDR3 DNA: TGTGCCAGCAGCAAAGACAAAACAGGGATTTCCTACAATGAGCAGTTCTTC
J gene: TRBJ2-1
V gene: TRBV21-1
clone size: -
D gene: -

CDR3 protein: CASTQGTGYNEQFF
CDR3 DNA: TGTGCCAGCACCCAAGGAACAGGCTACAATGAGCAGTTCTTC
J gene: TRBJ2-1
V gene: TRBV28
clone size: -
D gene: -

CDR3 protein: CASSFYPGGTGDIEQYF
CDR3 DNA: TGCGCCAGCAGCTTTTACCCTGGCGGGACAGGGGATATCGAGCAGTACTTC
J gene: TRBJ2-7
V gene: TRBV5-1
clone size: -
D gene: TRBD1

CDR3 protein: CASIGGSGNTIYF
CDR3 DNA: TGTGCCAGTATCGGGGGCTCTGGAAACACCATATATTTT
J gene: TRBJ1-3
V gene: TRBV19
clone size: -
D gene: -

CDR3 protein: CASRPGTDPYYGYTF
CDR3 DNA: TGTGCCAGCAGACCAGGGACAGATCCTTACTATGGCTACACCTTC
J gene: TRBJ1-2
V gene: TRBV6-1
clone size: -
D gene: TRBD1

CDR3 protein: CASSPRGGLSQRTQYF
CDR3 DNA: TGTGCCAGCAGTCCTAGAGGAGGGCTGTCACAGAGGACGCAGTATTTT
J gene: TRBJ2-3
V gene: TRBV7-2
clone size: -
D gene: -

CDR3 protein: CASSVTGGYGYTF
CDR3 DNA: TGTGCCAGCTCAGTTACAGGTGGCTATGGCTACACCTTC
J gene: TRBJ1-2
V gene: TRBV18
clone size: -
D gene: -

CDR3 protein: CASSTTGSLDLISPRGPLHF
CDR3 DNA: TGTGCCAGCTCAACAACCGGGTCCCTGGACCTGATATCCCCGAGAGGGCCCCTCCACTTT
J gene: TRBJ1-6
V gene: TRBV18
clone size: -
D gene: -

CDR3 protein: CASRTANTEAFF
CDR3 DNA: TGTGCCAGCAGGACAGCGAACACTGAAGCTTTCTTT
J gene: TRBJ1-1
V gene: TRBV7-9
clone size: -
D gene: -

CDR3 protein: CASSRSGTGPRETQYF
CDR3 DNA: TGTGCCAGCAGCCGTTCCGGGACAGGCCCCCGGGAGACCCAGTACTTC
J gene: TRBJ2-5
V gene: TRBV11-3
clone size: -
D gene: TRBD1

CDR3 protein: CASSLEPGHEQFF
CDR3 DNA: TGTGCCAGCAGCTTAGAGCCTGGCCATGAGCAGTTCTTC
J gene: TRBJ2-1
V gene: TRBV11-3
clone size: -
D gene: -

CDR3 protein: CASSFRRGETQYF
CDR3 DNA: TGTGCCAGCAGTTTTAGGCGGGGGGAGACCCAGTACTTC
J gene: TRBJ2-5
V gene: TRBV27
clone size: once
D gene: TRBD2

CDR3 protein: CASRTSGDYEQYF
CDR3 DNA: TGTGCCAGCAGGACTAGCGGGGACTACGAGCAGTACTTC
J gene: TRBJ2-7
V gene: TRBV2
clone size: -
D gene: TRBD2

CDR3 protein: CASSRAGDQETQYF
CDR3 DNA: TGTGCCAGCAGCCGAGCGGGAGACCAAGAGACCCAGTACTTC
J gene: TRBJ2-5
V gene: TRBV7-2
clone size: -
D gene: TRBD2

CDR3 protein: CASQDERGSTDTQYF
CDR3 DNA: TGCGCCAGCCAAGACGAGCGGGGTAGCACAGATACGCAGTATTTT
J gene: TRBJ2-3
V gene: TRBV4-3
clone size: -
D gene: TRBD2